A selection of T cell receptor beta chains follows, all from one sample in a study of cytomegalovirus exposure and HLA in healthy donors. Sequencing used immunoSEQ multiplex PCR; TCRdb keeps in-frame clones, though not all of them. The sample carries approximately 160,000 clones, around nine tenths recorded once. Specimen: PBMCs. Receptor source: a woman aged 18-35 years in good health and CMV-seropositive. CDR3s include the opening cysteine and the closing phenylalanine or tryptophan. Fields, in order: D gene, clone size, J gene, V gene, CDR3 DNA, CDR3 protein. D genes are given only for firm matches. The size field is filled for only some rows; it gives once, few, many or a size class.

d_call: -; clone_size: -; j_call: TRBJ2-7; v_call: TRBV14; cdr3_nt: TGTGCCAGCAGCCAGGTGAGATCGACAGGGAGGTTCTTAAGTGAGCAGTACTTC; cdr3_aa: CASSQVRSTGRFLSEQYF
d_call: TRBD1; clone_size: -; j_call: TRBJ2-5; v_call: TRBV27; cdr3_nt: TGTGCCAGCAGGGGACAGTTCCAAGAGACCCAGTACTTC; cdr3_aa: CASRGQFQETQYF
d_call: -; clone_size: -; j_call: TRBJ2-5; v_call: TRBV11-3; cdr3_nt: TGTGCCAGCCTCAAGGGCAGGGGATACCAAGAGACCCAGTACTTC; cdr3_aa: CASLKGRGYQETQYF
d_call: -; clone_size: -; j_call: TRBJ2-7; v_call: TRBV7-6; cdr3_nt: TGTGCCAGCAGCTTAGCGGAGGCGGGGAGCTCCTACGAGCAGTACTTC; cdr3_aa: CASSLAEAGSSYEQYF
d_call: TRBD1; clone_size: -; j_call: TRBJ1-4; v_call: TRBV19; cdr3_nt: TGTGCCAGTAGTGAGACAGGGGGTGAAAAACTGTTTTTT; cdr3_aa: CASSETGGEKLFF
d_call: -; clone_size: once; j_call: TRBJ1-1; v_call: TRBV28; cdr3_nt: TGTGCCAGCCACCAGGGTAGAAACACTGAAGCTTTCTTT; cdr3_aa: CASHQGRNTEAFF
d_call: TRBD2; clone_size: -; j_call: TRBJ2-7; v_call: TRBV11-3; cdr3_nt: TGTGCCAGCAGCTTAGAGGGACTAGCGGGAGGAAACGAGCAGTACTTC; cdr3_aa: CASSLEGLAGGNEQYF
d_call: -; clone_size: -; j_call: TRBJ2-5; v_call: TRBV7-2; cdr3_nt: TGTGCCAGCAGCTTCCTCGACTATGAGACCCAGTACTTC; cdr3_aa: CASSFLDYETQYF
d_call: -; clone_size: -; j_call: TRBJ2-5; v_call: TRBV5-6; cdr3_nt: TGTGCCAGCAGCCTTCAAGAGACCCAGTACTTC; cdr3_aa: CASSLQETQYF
d_call: TRBD1; clone_size: few; j_call: TRBJ2-7; v_call: TRBV7-2; cdr3_nt: TGTGCCAGCAGCTTAGGGACAGGGGTCTACGAGCAGTACTTC; cdr3_aa: CASSLGTGVYEQYF
d_call: TRBD2; clone_size: -; j_call: TRBJ2-1; v_call: TRBV6-4; cdr3_nt: TGTGCCAGCAGCCCGACTAGCGGGAGGGCCTTTGAGCAGTTCTTC; cdr3_aa: CASSPTSGRAFEQFF
d_call: -; clone_size: once; j_call: TRBJ2-5; v_call: TRBV5-1; cdr3_nt: TGCGCCAGCAGCTTGGTCGGGGGAGGAGAGACCCAGTACTTC; cdr3_aa: CASSLVGGGETQYF
d_call: TRBD1; clone_size: -; j_call: TRBJ1-1; v_call: TRBV4-3; cdr3_nt: TGCGCCAGCAGCGAACAGGGGCGGATGAACACTGAAGCTTTCTTT; cdr3_aa: CASSEQGRMNTEAFF
d_call: TRBD2; clone_size: -; j_call: TRBJ2-1; v_call: TRBV7-2; cdr3_nt: TGTGCCAGCAGCGGAGGGACTAGCGGTTACAATGAGCAGTTCTTC; cdr3_aa: CASSGGTSGYNEQFF
d_call: TRBD1; clone_size: -; j_call: TRBJ1-5; v_call: TRBV7-9; cdr3_nt: TGTGCCAGCAGCCCCGGACAGGGGTATAGCAATCAGCCCCAGCATTTT; cdr3_aa: CASSPGQGYSNQPQHF
d_call: -; clone_size: once; j_call: TRBJ2-2; v_call: TRBV7-2; cdr3_nt: TGTGCCAGCAGCCGTCAAGGGCGCGGAGGAACCGGGGAGCTGTTTTTT; cdr3_aa: CASSRQGRGGTGELFF
d_call: -; clone_size: once; j_call: TRBJ1-2; v_call: TRBV15; cdr3_nt: TGTGCCACCAGTTACCGCAGGACAGACTATGGCTACACCTTC; cdr3_aa: CATSYRRTDYGYTF
d_call: -; clone_size: once; j_call: TRBJ2-5; v_call: TRBV19; cdr3_nt: TGTGCCAGTAGTATACGCAGGGGTCAGACCCAGTACTTC; cdr3_aa: CASSIRRGQTQYF
d_call: -; clone_size: -; j_call: TRBJ1-4; v_call: TRBV4-1; cdr3_nt: TGCGCCAGCAGCCAAGATTTAGGAACTATAAATGAAAAACTGTTTTTT; cdr3_aa: CASSQDLGTINEKLFF
d_call: TRBD2; clone_size: few; j_call: TRBJ2-7; v_call: TRBV7-9; cdr3_nt: TGTGCCAGCAGCCCACGGACTAGCGGGCAGTACGAGCAGTACTTC; cdr3_aa: CASSPRTSGQYEQYF
d_call: TRBD2; clone_size: -; j_call: TRBJ2-1; v_call: TRBV5-1; cdr3_nt: TGCGCCAGCGGCGGGGGTAATGCCAATGAGCAGTTCTTC; cdr3_aa: CASGGGNANEQFF
d_call: -; clone_size: -; j_call: TRBJ1-4; v_call: TRBV14; cdr3_nt: TGTGCCAGCAGCCCAGTAGGGAGGACAACTAATGAAAAACTGTTTTTT; cdr3_aa: CASSPVGRTTNEKLFF
d_call: TRBD1; clone_size: -; j_call: TRBJ2-2; v_call: TRBV27; cdr3_nt: TGTGCCAGCAGACCTCGACAGGGGGTCCCTGGCGGGGAGCTGTTTTTT; cdr3_aa: CASRPRQGVPGGELFF
d_call: TRBD1; clone_size: -; j_call: TRBJ1-5; v_call: TRBV27; cdr3_nt: TGTGCCAGCAGTTTATCGCTCAGGGGGGGCAATCAGCCCCAGCATTTT; cdr3_aa: CASSLSLRGGNQPQHF
d_call: TRBD1; clone_size: once; j_call: TRBJ1-2; v_call: TRBV4-3; cdr3_nt: TGCGCCAGCAGCCAAGGGGACAGAACTAACTATGGCTACACCTTC; cdr3_aa: CASSQGDRTNYGYTF
d_call: -; clone_size: -; j_call: TRBJ1-1; v_call: TRBV29-1; cdr3_nt: TGCAGCATTGAGCCAGGGTATGAAGCTTTCTTT; cdr3_aa: CSIEPGYEAFF
d_call: TRBD2; clone_size: -; j_call: TRBJ2-1; v_call: TRBV10-3; cdr3_nt: TGTGCCATCCGGGTGACTAGCGGGATACATGGGGGTGAGCAGTTCTTC; cdr3_aa: CAIRVTSGIHGGEQFF
d_call: -; clone_size: -; j_call: TRBJ1-1; v_call: TRBV29-1; cdr3_nt: TGCAGCCCGGAGGGCAGACTGAACACTGAAGCTTTCTTT; cdr3_aa: CSPEGRLNTEAFF
d_call: TRBD1; clone_size: once; j_call: TRBJ2-7; v_call: TRBV6-1; cdr3_nt: TGTGCCAGCAGTGTCCGGGACAGTGGCGAGCAGTACTTC; cdr3_aa: CASSVRDSGEQYF
d_call: -; clone_size: -; j_call: TRBJ2-3; v_call: TRBV5-4; cdr3_nt: TGTGCCAGCAGCCTCCCCCGCGAAGATACGCAGTATTTT; cdr3_aa: CASSLPREDTQYF
d_call: TRBD1; clone_size: -; j_call: TRBJ1-2; v_call: TRBV23-1; cdr3_nt: TGCGCCAGGGCGAATTTTGCGGGACAGGGCTCGAACGGCTACACCTTC; cdr3_aa: CARANFAGQGSNGYTF
d_call: TRBD2; clone_size: -; j_call: TRBJ2-7; v_call: TRBV2; cdr3_nt: TGTGCCAGCAGTGAAGCGCGGGCGGGAGGACATTACGAGCAGTACTTC; cdr3_aa: CASSEARAGGHYEQYF
d_call: -; clone_size: few; j_call: TRBJ2-7; v_call: TRBV13; cdr3_nt: TGTGCCAGCAGCCCAACTCGAGGGGGAGGGCCCTACGAGCAGTACTTC; cdr3_aa: CASSPTRGGGPYEQYF
d_call: -; clone_size: -; j_call: TRBJ2-7; v_call: TRBV7-2; cdr3_nt: TGTGCCAGCAGCCAGGATCTAAGCTCCTACGAGCAGTACTTC; cdr3_aa: CASSQDLSSYEQYF
d_call: TRBD1; clone_size: -; j_call: TRBJ2-1; v_call: TRBV18; cdr3_nt: TGTGCCAGCTCACGAGACAGGGTGGCTGAGCAGTTCTTC; cdr3_aa: CASSRDRVAEQFF
d_call: TRBD2; clone_size: -; j_call: TRBJ2-2; v_call: TRBV4-2; cdr3_nt: TGTGCCAGCAGCCAAGTTGGCCTAGCGGACAACACCGGGGAGCTGTTTTTT; cdr3_aa: CASSQVGLADNTGELFF
d_call: TRBD1; clone_size: -; j_call: TRBJ1-2; v_call: TRBV5-1; cdr3_nt: TGCGCCAGCAGCTTGGAGAGGGACAGGGGGAGGAACTATGGCTACACCTTC; cdr3_aa: CASSLERDRGRNYGYTF
d_call: -; clone_size: few; j_call: TRBJ1-5; v_call: TRBV19; cdr3_nt: TGTGCCCACAGGGGCAATCAGCCCCAGCATTTT; cdr3_aa: CAHRGNQPQHF
d_call: TRBD2; clone_size: few; j_call: TRBJ2-7; v_call: TRBV4-2; cdr3_nt: TGTGCCAGCAGCCAAGGGGGTAGACTAGCGGGCTACGAGCAGTACTTC; cdr3_aa: CASSQGGRLAGYEQYF
d_call: TRBD2; clone_size: -; j_call: TRBJ2-7; v_call: TRBV5-1; cdr3_nt: TGCGCCAGCAGCTTGGGACTAGCGGGGTCCTACGAGCAGTACTTC; cdr3_aa: CASSLGLAGSYEQYF
d_call: TRBD2; clone_size: -; j_call: TRBJ2-1; v_call: TRBV29-1; cdr3_nt: TGCAGCGTTGAAGAACTAGCGGGAGCCCTCAATGAGCAGTTCTTC; cdr3_aa: CSVEELAGALNEQFF
d_call: TRBD2; clone_size: -; j_call: TRBJ2-7; v_call: TRBV5-6; cdr3_nt: TGTGCCAGCAGCCCCGGGACTACAATATACGAGCAGTACTTC; cdr3_aa: CASSPGTTIYEQYF
d_call: TRBD2; clone_size: -; j_call: TRBJ2-1; v_call: TRBV10-3; cdr3_nt: TGTGCCATCGGGGATGGGGGGACTAGCGCCTACAATGAGCAGTTCTTC; cdr3_aa: CAIGDGGTSAYNEQFF
d_call: -; clone_size: -; j_call: TRBJ2-2; v_call: TRBV9; cdr3_nt: TGTGCCAGCAGTCCCACGACAGGGAACACCGGGGAGCTGTTTTTT; cdr3_aa: CASSPTTGNTGELFF
d_call: -; clone_size: few; j_call: TRBJ1-2; v_call: TRBV6-5; cdr3_nt: TGTGCCAGCAGTCCAGGGGTAAGAAATGGCTACACCTTC; cdr3_aa: CASSPGVRNGYTF
d_call: -; clone_size: -; j_call: TRBJ2-7; v_call: TRBV23-1; cdr3_nt: TGCGCCAGCAGCCCAAGGTGGGGAGACCCTTACGAGCAGTACTTC; cdr3_aa: CASSPRWGDPYEQYF